The clone carrying this T cell receptor (beta chain) was seen only a few times. Through a sample-barcoded 5' primer and a J-beta primer mix, a second PCR was run for about 7 to 12 cycles. A 12-random-nucleotide template-switch adaptor tagged each cDNA molecule. TCRdb passed the 5' RACE reads through MiXCR, listing each CDR3 protein once. The sample comprises some 1.7 million distinct CDR3 sequences, under 30% of which are singletons, and around 7.7% rests with the top ten. The data belong to a study of blood T cells in healthy people across ages. Per the germline V gene, CDR1 is SGHAT and CDR2 is FQNNGV. Trimming removed 6 bases from V and 4 bases from J, with 19 bases in between. The CDR3 length is 15 residues.

The sequence was collected from a woman aged 30 to 39 in good health. The rearrangement links TRBV11-2 to TRBJ2-7; TRBD1 might be the D (6 bases). Material for sequencing was blood. The CDR3 DNA reads as TGTGCCAGCAGTTTTCAGGGGCCCTTAGGGTACGAGCAGTACTTC. Its translation: CASSFQGPLGYEQYF.